What follows describes a single T cell receptor (beta chain). The conserved phenylalanine or tryptophan is not found at the CDR3 terminus, so this likely reflects a read error. The DNA is omitted, as the CDR3 cannot be located on it reliably, and the CDR3 follows TCRdb's listing. TCRdb ran MiXCR on the PCR reads and lists one entry per CDR3 protein. Of thousands of distinct CDR3 sequences listed, roughly 15% are singletons. The source of the sample is a study of tumor-infiltrating lymphocytes in oesophageal squamous cell carcinoma. Germline loops: CDR1 SGHVS, CDR2 FQNEAQ. The CDR3 has 16 residues if both end residues are counted.

What was sequenced was normal esophageal tissue next to the tumor. This sequence joins TRBV7-8 and TRBJ2-6; the D segment call TRBD1 is taken from the table without a DNA check. The receptor comes from a male donor with esophageal squamous cell carcinoma. CDR3 amino acids: CASSLNRGNNEQFFGP.